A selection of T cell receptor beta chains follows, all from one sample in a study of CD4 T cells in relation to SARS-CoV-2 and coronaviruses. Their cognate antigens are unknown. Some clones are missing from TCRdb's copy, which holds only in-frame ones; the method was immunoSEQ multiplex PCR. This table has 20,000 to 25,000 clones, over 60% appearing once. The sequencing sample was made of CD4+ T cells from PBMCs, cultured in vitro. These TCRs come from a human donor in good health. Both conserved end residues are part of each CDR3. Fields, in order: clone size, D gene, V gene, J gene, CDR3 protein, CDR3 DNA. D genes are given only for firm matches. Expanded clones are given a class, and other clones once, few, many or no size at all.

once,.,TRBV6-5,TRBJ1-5,CASSYSLNQPQHF,TGTGCCAGCAGTTACTCGCTGAATCAGCCCCAGCATTTT
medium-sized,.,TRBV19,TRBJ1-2,CASSTRRFEGAYTF,TGTGCCAGTAGTACCCGCCGTTTTGAGGGTGCCTACACCTTC
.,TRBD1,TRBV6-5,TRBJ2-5,CASDRGHDQYF,TGTGCCAGCGACAGGGGGCATGACCAGTACTTC
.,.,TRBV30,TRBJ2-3,CAWKEFAGDTQYF,TGTGCCTGGAAAGAATTTGCTGGGGATACGCAGTATTTT
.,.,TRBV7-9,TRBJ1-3,CASSLSGGSGNTIYF,TGTGCCAGCAGCTTATCCGGGGGCTCTGGAAACACCATATATTTT
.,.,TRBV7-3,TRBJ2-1,CASSGEQFF,TGTGCCAGCAGCGGTGAGCAGTTCTTC
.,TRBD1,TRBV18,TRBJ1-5,CASSRQGSQPQHF,TGTGCCAGCTCACGACAGGGGAGCCAGCCCCAGCATTTT
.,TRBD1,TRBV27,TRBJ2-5,CASSSRTGQETQYF,TGTGCCAGCAGTTCTCGGACAGGGCAAGAGACCCAGTACTTC
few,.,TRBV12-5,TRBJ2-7,CASGSLGDMVGEQYF,TGTGCTAGTGGTTCCTTAGGGGACATGGTCGGCGAGCAGTACTTC
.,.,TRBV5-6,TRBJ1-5,CASSLMPNSNQPQHF,TGTGCCAGCAGCTTGATGCCTAACAGCAATCAGCCCCAGCATTTT
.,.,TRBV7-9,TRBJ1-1,CASSFRGASSTEAFF,TGTGCCAGCAGCTTTAGGGGGGCTTCTAGCACTGAAGCTTTCTTT
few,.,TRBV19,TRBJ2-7,CASSIAGTSYEQYF,TGTGCCAGTAGTATAGCAGGGACCTCCTACGAGCAGTACTTC
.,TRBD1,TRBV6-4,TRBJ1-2,CASSEAGGRGYTF,TGTGCCAGCAGTGAGGCAGGGGGCCGTGGCTACACCTTC
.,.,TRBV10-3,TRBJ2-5,CAISESLGQETQYF,TGTGCCATCAGTGAGTCTTTAGGCCAAGAGACCCAGTACTTC
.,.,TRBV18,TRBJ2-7,CASSRASLEQYF,TGTGCCAGCTCACGGGCCTCTCTGGAGCAGTACTTC
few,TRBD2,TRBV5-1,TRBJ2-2,CASKGLAVAGELFF,TGCGCCAGCAAGGGACTAGCAGTCGCCGGGGAGCTGTTTTTT
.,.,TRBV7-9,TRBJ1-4,CASSLVQSNEKLFF,TGTGCCAGCAGCTTAGTACAGTCTAATGAAAAACTGTTTTTT
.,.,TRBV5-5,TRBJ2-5,CASSLMGQETQYF,TGTGCCAGCAGTTTGATGGGGCAAGAGACCCAGTACTTC
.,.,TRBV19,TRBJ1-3,CASSITISGNTIYF,TGTGCCAGTAGTATAACAATCTCTGGAAACACCATATATTTT
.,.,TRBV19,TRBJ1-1,CASNPRQNTEAFF,TGTGCCAGTAACCCCCGACAGAACACTGAAGCTTTCTTT
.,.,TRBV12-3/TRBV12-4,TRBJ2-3,CASSSWLNTQYF,TGTGCCAGCAGTTCCTGGTTGAATACGCAGTATTTT
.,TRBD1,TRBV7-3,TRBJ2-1,CASSGGQAAYNEQFF,TGTGCCAGCAGTGGGGGACAGGCCGCCTACAATGAGCAGTTCTTC
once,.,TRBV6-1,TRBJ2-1,CASSEQRTAYNEQFF,TGTGCCAGCAGTGAACAGCGGACAGCCTACAATGAGCAGTTCTTC
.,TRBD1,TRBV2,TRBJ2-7,CASRRGTGVHGEYF,TGTGCCAGCAGGAGGGGGACAGGGGTCCACGGGGAGTACTTC
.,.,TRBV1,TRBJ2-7,CTSSPIFPRAELAYEQYF,TGCACCAGCAGCCCAATCTTTCCTCGAGCGGAGTTAGCCTACGAGCAGTACTTC
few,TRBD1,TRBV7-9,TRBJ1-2,CASSWDRGISDYGYTF,TGTGCCAGCAGCTGGGACAGGGGGATAAGCGACTATGGCTACACCTTC
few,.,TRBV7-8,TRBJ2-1,CASSLQPTLDNEQFF,TGTGCCAGCAGCTTACAGCCTACTTTAGACAATGAGCAGTTCTTC
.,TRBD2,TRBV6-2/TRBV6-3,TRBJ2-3,CASSYLIAGIHTDTQYF,TGTGCCAGCAGTTATCTGATAGCGGGGATTCACACAGATACGCAGTATTTT
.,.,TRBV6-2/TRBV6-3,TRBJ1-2,CASSSLYGYTF,TGTGCCAGCAGTTCCCTCTATGGCTACACCTTC
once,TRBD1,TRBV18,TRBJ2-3,CASSPGTATLTDTQYF,TGTGCCAGCTCACCCGGGACAGCCACACTCACAGATACGCAGTATTTT
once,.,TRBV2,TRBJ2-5,CASRLPPGGGGQETQYF,TGTGCCAGCAGGTTACCCCCCGGGGGCGGGGGTCAAGAGACCCAGTACTTC
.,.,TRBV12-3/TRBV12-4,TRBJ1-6,CASSPHLISPLHF,TGTGCCAGCAGTCCCCATTTGATTTCACCCCTCCACTTT
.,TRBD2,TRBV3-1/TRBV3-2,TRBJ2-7,CASSQGIPTRRETYEQYF,TGTGCCAGCAGCCAAGGTATACCTACCAGGCGGGAGACCTACGAGCAGTACTTC
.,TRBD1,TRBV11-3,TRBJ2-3,CASSLDGAGGDTDTQYF,TGTGCCAGCAGCTTAGATGGGGCAGGGGGCGACACAGATACGCAGTATTTT
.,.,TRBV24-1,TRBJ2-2,CATSDPTLAAPNTGELFF,TGTGCCACCAGTGATCCGACACTAGCTGCCCCGAACACCGGGGAGCTGTTTTTT
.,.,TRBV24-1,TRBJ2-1,CATSDGAEQFNEQFF,TGTGCCACCAGTGACGGGGCAGAACAGTTCAATGAGCAGTTCTTC
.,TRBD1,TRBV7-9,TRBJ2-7,CASSSHSTTGIFKQYF,TGTGCCAGCAGCTCTCACTCCACGACAGGGATTTTTAAGCAGTACTTC
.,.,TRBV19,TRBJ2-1,CASSIISSLTSSYNEQFF,TGTGCCAGTAGTATCATCTCGTCGTTGACTAGCTCCTACAATGAGCAGTTCTTC
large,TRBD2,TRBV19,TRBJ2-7,CASSMLAGDGYEQYF,TGTGCCAGTAGTATGCTAGCGGGAGATGGGTACGAGCAGTACTTC
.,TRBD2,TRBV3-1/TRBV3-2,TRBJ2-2,CASRGMLAGGPTGELFF,TGTGCCAGCAGAGGCATGCTAGCGGGAGGTCCCACCGGGGAGCTGTTTTTT
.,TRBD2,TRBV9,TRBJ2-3,CASSVAAGDSTDTQYF,TGTGCCAGCAGCGTAGCGGCGGGGGATAGCACAGATACGCAGTATTTT
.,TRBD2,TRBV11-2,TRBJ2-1,CASSLRREGSYNEQFF,TGTGCCAGCAGCTTAAGGCGGGAGGGCTCCTACAATGAGCAGTTCTTC
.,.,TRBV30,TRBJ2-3,CAWSAQRDTTQYF,TGTGCCTGGAGTGCGCAGCGAGACACTACGCAGTATTTT
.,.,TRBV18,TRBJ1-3,CASSPGQSGNTIYF,TGTGCCAGCTCACCAGGACAGTCTGGAAACACCATATATTTT
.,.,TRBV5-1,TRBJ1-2,CASSFNTPNYGYTF,TGCGCCAGCAGCTTTAACACACCTAACTATGGCTACACCTTC
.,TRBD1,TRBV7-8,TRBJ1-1,CASSWPGQGSAGPEAFF,TGTGCCAGCAGCTGGCCGGGACAGGGTAGCGCTGGCCCTGAAGCTTTCTTT
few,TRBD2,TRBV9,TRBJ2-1,CASSVGTTGNEQFF,TGTGCCAGCAGCGTTGGGACTACCGGCAATGAGCAGTTCTTC
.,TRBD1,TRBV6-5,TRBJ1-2,CASSYTGQGGGYTF,TGTGCCAGCAGTTACACAGGACAGGGTGGTGGCTACACCTTC
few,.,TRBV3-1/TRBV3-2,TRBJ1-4,CASSQAEGGKLFF,TGTGCCAGCAGCCAAGCGGAGGGGGGAAAACTGTTTTTT
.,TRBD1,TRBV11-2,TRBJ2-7,CASSPPTGTGRYEQYF,TGTGCCAGCAGCCCCCCGACGGGGACAGGCCGCTACGAGCAGTACTTC
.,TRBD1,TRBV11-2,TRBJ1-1,CASSSDRGTEAFF,TGTGCCAGCAGCTCGGACAGGGGCACTGAAGCTTTCTTT
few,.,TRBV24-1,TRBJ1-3,CATPPGNYTIYF,TGTGCCACCCCGCCGGGCAACTACACCATATATTTT
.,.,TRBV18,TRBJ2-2,CASSPQRQAHTGELFF,TGTGCCAGCTCACCACAAAGACAGGCGCACACCGGGGAGCTGTTTTTT
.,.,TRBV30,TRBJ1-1,CAGKEGQNTEAFF,TGTGCCGGTAAGGAGGGGCAGAACACTGAAGCTTTCTTT
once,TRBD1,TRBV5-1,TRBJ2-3,CASSSTGGGADTQYF,TGCGCCAGCAGCTCGACAGGGGGCGGCGCAGATACGCAGTATTTT